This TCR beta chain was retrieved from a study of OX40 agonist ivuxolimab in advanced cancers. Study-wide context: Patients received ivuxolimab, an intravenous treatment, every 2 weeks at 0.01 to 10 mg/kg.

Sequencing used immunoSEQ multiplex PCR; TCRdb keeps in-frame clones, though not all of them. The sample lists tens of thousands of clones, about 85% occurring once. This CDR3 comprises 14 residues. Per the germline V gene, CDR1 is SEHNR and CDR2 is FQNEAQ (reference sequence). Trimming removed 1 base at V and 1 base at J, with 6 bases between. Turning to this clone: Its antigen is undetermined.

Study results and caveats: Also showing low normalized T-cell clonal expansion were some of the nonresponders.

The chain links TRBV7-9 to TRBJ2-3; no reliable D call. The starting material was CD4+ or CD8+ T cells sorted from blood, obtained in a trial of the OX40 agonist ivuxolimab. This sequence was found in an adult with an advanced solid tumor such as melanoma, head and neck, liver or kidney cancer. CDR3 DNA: TGTGCCAGCAGCTTAGGGGCACGCACAGATACGCAGTATTTT. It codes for CASSLGARTDTQYF.